This is a list of T cell receptor beta chains from one sample in a study of blood T cell repertoires in COVID-19. The data were produced by immunoSEQ multiplex PCR, yet TCRdb's version contains in-frame clones alone and is incomplete. The sample consists of some 400,000 clones, 87% of them appearing once. Sequencing was performed on peripheral blood. These receptors all stem from an older woman with COVID-19, enrolled during active disease. The CDR3 runs from the conserved cysteine through the conserved F or W. The order of the fields is CDR3 protein, CDR3 DNA, clone size, D gene, V gene, J gene, CDR3 length. A D gene is named only where the DNA matches it firmly. Not every row has a clone size; where given, it reads once, few, many or a size class.

CATNTGVGYNEQFF	TGTGCCACAAATACAGGGGTAGGGTACAATGAGCAGTTCTTC	-	TRBD1	TRBV10-3	TRBJ2-1	14
CASKDRVGDTEAFF	TGTGCCAGCAAAGACAGGGTCGGAGACACTGAAGCTTTCTTT	-	TRBD1	TRBV6-6	TRBJ1-1	14
CATSRDSGDEQFF	TGTGCCACCAGCAGAGATTCCGGGGATGAGCAGTTCTTC	-	-	TRBV15	TRBJ2-1	13
CASRRTGGGLGTEAFF	TGCGCCAGCAGACGGACAGGGGGCGGTCTGGGCACTGAAGCTTTCTTT	-	TRBD1	TRBV5-1	TRBJ1-1	16
CASSEQGPSPYGYTF	TGTGCCAGCAGTGAACAGGGCCCTTCCCCCTATGGCTACACCTTC	-	-	TRBV2	TRBJ1-2	15
CASSLWQGYDSPLHF	TGCGCCAGCAGCTTGTGGCAGGGCTACGATTCACCCCTCCACTTT	-	-	TRBV5-1	TRBJ1-6	15
CASSYLAGFNNEQFF	TGTGCCAGTAGTTACCTAGCGGGGTTCAACAATGAGCAGTTCTTC	-	TRBD2	TRBV19	TRBJ2-1	15
CASSLSNRLQYF	TGTGCCAGCAGCTTGAGTAACCGCCTTCAGTACTTC	-	-	TRBV7-9	TRBJ2-7	12
CASSPGTSGGFVGTGELFF	TGCGCCAGCAGCCCCGGGACTAGCGGGGGGTTCGTGGGGACCGGGGAGCTGTTTTTT	-	TRBD2	TRBV5-1	TRBJ2-2	19
CASSSTGDSPGGKLFF	TGTGCCAGCAGTTCTACAGGGGACTCGCCTGGGGGAAAACTGTTTTTT	-	TRBD1	TRBV6-5	TRBJ1-4	16
CASSLIEGTGELFF	TGTGCCAGCAGCTTAATCGAGGGCACCGGGGAGCTGTTTTTT	-	-	TRBV7-3	TRBJ2-2	14
CASSSRQSYEQYF	TGTGCCAGCAGCTCCAGGCAGTCCTACGAGCAGTACTTC	once	-	TRBV7-9	TRBJ2-7	13
CASSDRQGGNTEAFF	TGTGCCAGCTCGGATCGACAGGGAGGCAACACTGAAGCTTTCTTT	-	TRBD1	TRBV18	TRBJ1-1	15
CASTWATGANTEAFF	TGTGCCAGCACATGGGCGACAGGGGCGAACACTGAAGCTTTCTTT	few	TRBD1	TRBV25-1	TRBJ1-1	15
CSARSGYEQYF	TGCAGTGCTAGGTCCGGTTACGAGCAGTACTTC	-	-	TRBV20-1	TRBJ2-7	11
CASTVTRVPRPQHF	TGTGCCAGCACAGTCACACGGGTCCCTCGGCCCCAGCATTTT	-	-	TRBV2	TRBJ1-5	14
CASRRTSTNEKLFF	TGTGCCAGTAGGCGGACATCTACTAATGAAAAACTGTTTTTT	-	-	TRBV19	TRBJ1-4	14
CASSSGTGEKTQYF	TGTGCCAGCAGCTCCGGGACAGGGGAAAAGACCCAGTACTTC	-	TRBD1	TRBV11-2	TRBJ2-5	14
CASSITGNNSPLHF	TGTGCCAGCAGTATAACAGGGAATAATTCACCCCTCCACTTT	-	-	TRBV6-5	TRBJ1-6	14
CASSPLGVYNEQFF	TGTGCCAGCAGCCCCTTAGGGGTGTACAATGAGCAGTTCTTC	-	-	TRBV3-1/TRBV3-2	TRBJ2-1	14
CASSPGLAGVLETQYF	TGTGCCAGCAGCCCGGGACTAGCGGGGGTACTTGAGACCCAGTACTTC	-	TRBD2	TRBV5-4	TRBJ2-5	16
CASSPSKRLQETQYF	TGTGCCAGCAGTCCAAGCAAGCGGCTTCAAGAGACCCAGTACTTC	-	-	TRBV5-4	TRBJ2-5	15
CASVPGTAINQPQHF	TGTGCCAGCGTGCCCGGGACAGCCATCAATCAGCCCCAGCATTTT	few	TRBD1	TRBV28	TRBJ1-5	15
CASSLRGEGDYGYTF	TGTGCCAGCAGCTTACGTGGTGAAGGAGACTATGGCTACACCTTC	-	-	TRBV7-6	TRBJ1-2	15
CASSLVPGGSYEQYF	TGTGCCAGCAGCTTAGTCCCGGGGGGTTCCTACGAGCAGTACTTC	-	TRBD2	TRBV7-2	TRBJ2-7	15
CASRRGMRGQSTEAFF	TGTGCCAGCAGGAGGGGAATGAGGGGGCAATCCACTGAAGCTTTCTTT	-	TRBD1	TRBV2	TRBJ1-1	16
CASSLFRQGAFGPDTEAFF	TGCGCCAGCAGCTTATTTCGACAGGGGGCTTTTGGCCCTGACACTGAAGCTTTCTTT	-	TRBD1	TRBV5-1	TRBJ1-1	19
CASSLGSGGPSREQFF	TGTGCCAGCAGTTTAGGTTCGGGGGGGCCCTCTCGGGAGCAGTTCTTC	-	TRBD2	TRBV28	TRBJ2-1	16
CASSLEWGQQNTEAFF	TGTGCCAGCAGCTTAGAGTGGGGACAGCAGAACACTGAAGCTTTCTTT	many	TRBD1	TRBV11-2	TRBJ1-1	16
CASSQRQGRPYTTNEKLFF	TGTGCCAGCAGCCAGAGACAGGGGCGGCCCTATACGACTAATGAAAAACTGTTTTTT	-	TRBD1	TRBV3-1/TRBV3-2	TRBJ1-4	19
CASSSGQGAMNTEAFF	TGCGCCAGCAGCTCAGGGCAGGGGGCCATGAACACTGAAGCTTTCTTT	once	TRBD1	TRBV4-1	TRBJ1-1	16
CASRLAGGPGVEQFF	TGCGCCAGCAGGCTAGCGGGGGGGCCAGGGGTTGAGCAGTTCTTC	-	TRBD2	TRBV10-2	TRBJ2-1	15
CATSTSTGSRNQPQHF	TGTGCCACCAGCACTAGTACAGGGTCCCGCAATCAGCCCCAGCATTTT	-	-	TRBV15	TRBJ1-5	16
CASSLLAGPEETQYF	TGTGCCAGCAGCTTACTAGCGGGGCCGGAGGAGACCCAGTACTTC	-	TRBD2	TRBV11-1	TRBJ2-5	15
CASKGVAEAFF	TGTGCCAGCAAGGGGGTCGCTGAAGCTTTCTTT	once	-	TRBV25-1	TRBJ1-1	11
CATSIPGLGIREQFF	TGTGCCACCAGCATACCGGGACTAGGGATCAGGGAGCAGTTCTTC	-	TRBD2	TRBV15	TRBJ2-1	15
CASSWTSGGETQYF	TGCGCCAGCAGCTGGACTAGCGGTGGGGAGACCCAGTACTTC	-	TRBD2	TRBV5-1	TRBJ2-5	14
CASSSRGNQPQHF	TGTGCCAGTAGTTCGAGGGGCAATCAGCCCCAGCATTTT	-	-	TRBV19	TRBJ1-5	13
CASKVVAGSGFGNQPQHF	TGTGCCAGCAAAGTGGTAGCGGGTTCGGGGTTCGGCAATCAGCCCCAGCATTTT	-	-	TRBV28	TRBJ1-5	18
CASSQDLSPSTDTQYF	TGTGCCAGCAGCCAAGATCTCAGTCCGAGCACAGATACGCAGTATTTT	-	-	TRBV4-2	TRBJ2-3	16
CASSLYQRGGYEQYF	TGTGCCAGCAGCTTATACCAGCGGGGGGGCTACGAGCAGTACTTC	few	TRBD2	TRBV7-2	TRBJ2-7	15
CASSLGFGAVGAFF	TGTGCCAGCAGCTTAGGTTTTGGGGCGGTAGGTGCTTTCTTT	-	-	TRBV7-9	TRBJ1-1	14
CASSRGQGSYGYTF	TGTGCTAGCAGCCGGGGACAGGGGTCCTATGGCTACACCTTC	-	TRBD1	TRBV7-7	TRBJ1-2	14
CASSPLRGQGAMGNQPQHF	TGTGCCAGCTCACCATTGAGAGGTCAGGGGGCGATGGGCAATCAGCCCCAGCATTTT	-	TRBD1	TRBV18	TRBJ1-5	19
CASSFSGESVLTF	TGTGCCAGCAGCTTTAGCGGTGAAAGCGTCCTGACTTTC	-	-	TRBV11-1	TRBJ2-6	13
CASSINSQETQYF	TGTGCCAGTAGTATTAACAGCCAAGAGACCCAGTACTTC	-	-	TRBV19	TRBJ2-5	13
CASSTGTKGETQYF	TGTGCCAGCAGCACAGGGACAAAAGGGGAGACCCAGTACTTC	-	-	TRBV7-3	TRBJ2-5	14
CASGLVGLGSGAGEQFF	TGTGCTAGTGGTTTGGTCGGGCTTGGTAGCGGGGCGGGGGAGCAGTTCTTC	-	TRBD2	TRBV12-5	TRBJ2-1	17
CASSAGLLYSNQPQHF	TGTGCCAGCAGTGCCGGTTTATTGTATAGCAATCAGCCCCAGCATTTT	-	-	TRBV6-1	TRBJ1-5	16
CASSQTSRTSGGFGTQYF	TGCGCCAGCAGCCAAACCTCGAGGACTAGCGGTGGTTTCGGGACCCAGTACTTC	-	TRBD2	TRBV5-1	TRBJ2-5	18
CASSPGTSADTQYF	TGTGCCAGCAGCCCGGGGACTAGCGCAGATACGCAGTATTTT	once	TRBD2	TRBV7-2	TRBJ2-3	14
CASSISSTVGYTF	TGTGCCAGCAGCATATCCTCCACGGTTGGCTACACCTTC	-	-	TRBV11-1	TRBJ1-2	13
CASSYSRQETQYF	TGTGCCAGCAGTTACTCTCGGCAAGAGACCCAGTACTTC	-	-	TRBV6-5	TRBJ2-5	13
CASSRPDRDVGYTF	TGCGCCAGCAGCAGACCGGACAGGGATGTTGGCTACACCTTC	-	TRBD1	TRBV5-1	TRBJ1-2	14
CASSLEDRGGNEQFF	TGCGCCAGCAGCTTGGAGGACAGGGGAGGCAATGAGCAGTTCTTC	-	TRBD1	TRBV5-1	TRBJ2-1	15
CASSPRDSSSYEQYF	TGTGCCAGCAGTCCCCGGGACTCTAGCTCCTACGAGCAGTACTTC	-	-	TRBV9	TRBJ2-7	15